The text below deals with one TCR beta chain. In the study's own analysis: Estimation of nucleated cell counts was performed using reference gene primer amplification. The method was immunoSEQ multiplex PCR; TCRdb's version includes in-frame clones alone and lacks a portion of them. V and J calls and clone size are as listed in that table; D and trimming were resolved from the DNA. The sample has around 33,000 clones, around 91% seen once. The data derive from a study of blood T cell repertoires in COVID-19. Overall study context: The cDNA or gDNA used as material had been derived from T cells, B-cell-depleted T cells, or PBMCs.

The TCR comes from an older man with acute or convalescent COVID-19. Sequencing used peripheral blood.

The CDR3 coding sequence is TGTGCCACCGAGGGCCTCGGGAGGTCGGCCCATGAGCAGTTCTTC. This translates into CATEGLGRSAHEQFF. The genes are TRBV27 and TRBJ2-1, with TRBD2 matching over 7 bases. This CDR3 spans 15 amino acids. J lost 8 bases, V lost 10 bases, and 17 bases had no gene match. Germline values: CDR1 MNHEY, CDR2 SMNVEV (reference sequence).